These T cell receptor beta chains were read from a single sample in a study of blood T cell repertoires in COVID-19. Generated by immunoSEQ multiplex PCR, the TCRdb table keeps only in-frame clones and is missing some. Among tens of thousands of clones listed, around 90% were seen once. The sample comprised peripheral blood. All receptors come from a man aged 65-85 years with active or convalescent COVID-19. CDR3s leave out the opening cysteine and the closing phenylalanine or tryptophan. The D gene is left open where the match is weak. Clone size appears in some rows only: once, few, many, or a class for an expanded clone.

clone_size	v_call	d_call	cdr3_aa
.	TRBV27	TRBD1	ASSRRTGGRKDTQY
.	TRBV5-6	.	ASSSGWPSYNEQF
.	TRBV7-8	.	ASSPEPGKNYGYT
.	TRBV12-5	TRBD2	ASGLMASGNKETQY
.	TRBV5-1	TRBD2	ASSPTGLAQVYNEQF
.	TRBV7-2	.	ASAAGLTDTQY
.	TRBV29-1	.	SAERPRGYNEQF
.	TRBV6-2/TRBV6-3	.	ASSPSMGRANYGYT
.	TRBV5-4	TRBD2	ASSQYSGVEDTQY
.	TRBV18	.	ASSPLALPTHNEQF
.	TRBV2	.	ASGASLGTHTGELF
.	TRBV24-1	.	ATSDGGGPDTQY
.	TRBV7-2	TRBD1	ASSTGVPTGELF
.	TRBV18	TRBD2	ASSPPIRAGGRDEQF
.	TRBV6-1	TRBD1	ASSETGRSDGNQPQH
.	TRBV7-3	TRBD1	ASSAAGQGSYGELF
.	TRBV6-5	TRBD2	AGVAGGNTDTQY
.	TRBV5-1	TRBD2	ASSPNPSGRSTDTQY
.	TRBV28	TRBD2	ASSPTSGREDTQY
few	TRBV5-6	.	ASSFFTAINSPLH
.	TRBV5-8	.	ASLRQAGNYGYT
.	TRBV21-1	.	ASSPHQGVGDNQPQH
.	TRBV5-8	.	ASSPGQRNTGELF
.	TRBV5-1	TRBD2	ASSPGGTSGTDTQY
.	TRBV11-3	TRBD1	ASSFGTGAMNTEAF
.	TRBV5-1	.	ASNAGEQVTSPLH
.	TRBV21-1	.	ASSKGELAGVETQY
.	TRBV18	.	ASSPPSVDSHGYT
.	TRBV6-2/TRBV6-3	.	ASSPQVYQPQH
.	TRBV30	TRBD2	ACWAGDFYNEQF
.	TRBV28	.	ASNGAQKLF
.	TRBV21-1	.	ASSKESGVTEAF
.	TRBV19	TRBD2	ATGTSGYRSGELF
.	TRBV30	.	AWSPPKPLSWAF
.	TRBV4-3	TRBD1	ASSLADRTGNGYT
.	TRBV11-1	TRBD2	ASSLGGTRSNHEQF
.	TRBV4-1	.	ASSLDRFTDTQY
.	TRBV27	.	ASSTSVQGYGYT
.	TRBV7-2	TRBD2	ASTWGSGGLAAAEQY
.	TRBV5-6	.	ASSLGSVAPNTEAF
once	TRBV28	.	ASSRVNQPQH
.	TRBV2	.	ASSDREYEQY
.	TRBV13	.	ASSLRRGGNQPQH
.	TRBV29-1	TRBD2	SVASGGPDTQY
.	TRBV11-2	.	ASSLAQGRQTQY